The text below deals with one T cell receptor beta chain. No antigen is known for it. The source of the sample is a study of T cell repertoires in cytomegalovirus infection. The V gene lost 2 bases and the J gene lost 3 bases, with 11 bases spanning the gap. Germline assignment: CDR1 MNHEY and CDR2 SVGAGI. The CDR3 covers 14 residues. Via MiXCR, TCRdb re-called the reads, giving one row per CDR3 protein. The sample lists 140,000 to 150,000 distinct CDR3 sequences; about 32% were seen once. This chain links TRBV6-5 with TRBJ2-7, with D perhaps TRBD2 (6 bases). Sequencing used CD8+ T cells from cultured PBMCs, obtained from culture after CMV antigen stimulation. This clonotype originated in a human donor in good health (CMV status not recorded). Some clones in this sample may be carry-over from other donors' samples. CDR3: CASSYGGAGYEQYF. The DNA of the CDR3 is TGTGCCAGCAGTTACGGAGGGGCGGGCTACGAGCAGTACTTC.